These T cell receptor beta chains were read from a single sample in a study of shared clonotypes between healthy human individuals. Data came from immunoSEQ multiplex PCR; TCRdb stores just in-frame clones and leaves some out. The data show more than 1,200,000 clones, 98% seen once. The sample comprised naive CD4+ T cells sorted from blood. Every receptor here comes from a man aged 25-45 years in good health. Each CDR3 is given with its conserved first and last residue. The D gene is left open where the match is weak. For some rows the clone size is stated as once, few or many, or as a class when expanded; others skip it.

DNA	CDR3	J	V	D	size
TGCAGTGCGGGGGGCAAAAACATTCAGTACTTC	CSAGGKNIQYF	TRBJ2-4	TRBV20-1	NA	NA
TGTGCCAGCAGCAGAGATCAGGGGTCAGACGGCGAGCAGTACTTC	CASSRDQGSDGEQYF	TRBJ2-7	TRBV7-2	NA	NA
TGTGCCAGCAGCAGGAATAGCGGGGACCCCTACGAGCAGTACTTC	CASSRNSGDPYEQYF	TRBJ2-7	TRBV7-2	TRBD2	once
TGTGCCAGCAGCGTTTTGTCTCGTGCTGGGGACGAGCAGTACTTC	CASSVLSRAGDEQYF	TRBJ2-7	TRBV9	NA	NA
TGTGCCAGTAGACAGGGCCTCCTCTTGAACACTGAAGCTTTCTTT	CASRQGLLLNTEAFF	TRBJ1-1	TRBV19	NA	NA
TGCGCCAGCAGCCAAGCGAACAGGGTCACAGATACGCAGTATTTT	CASSQANRVTDTQYF	TRBJ2-3	TRBV4-3	NA	NA
TGCGCCAGCAGCTTGTGGCAGGGGGCAGGAGAGACCCAGTACTTC	CASSLWQGAGETQYF	TRBJ2-5	TRBV5-1	TRBD1	once
TGTGCCAGCAGTCGAAGTTTCGGGGAGCTGTTTTTT	CASSRSFGELFF	TRBJ2-2	TRBV27	NA	NA
TGTGCCATCAGTGAGTTGGGGGCGGGATCATCGGGTGGCTACGAGCAGTACTTC	CAISELGAGSSGGYEQYF	TRBJ2-7	TRBV10-3	NA	NA
TGTGCCTGGAATCGGATGGACAGGGTGGGGGAGACCCAGTACTTC	CAWNRMDRVGETQYF	TRBJ2-5	TRBV30	TRBD1	NA
TGTGCCAGCAGTTTAGGTTTGGCAGGCCCCTACGAGCAGTACTTC	CASSLGLAGPYEQYF	TRBJ2-7	TRBV27	NA	once
TGCGCCAGCAGCTGGACAGAGACCACAGATACGCAGTATTTT	CASSWTETTDTQYF	TRBJ2-3	TRBV5-1	NA	NA
TGCGCCAGCAGCTTTAGGGTAGCGGTCCAAGATGAGCAGTTCTTC	CASSFRVAVQDEQFF	TRBJ2-1	TRBV5-1	NA	NA
TGTGCCAGCTCCCAGAGAGGGGCCTCCTACGAGCAGTACTTC	CASSQRGASYEQYF	TRBJ2-7	TRBV18	NA	NA
TGCGCCAGCAGTGAGGACAGGGTACCCTACGAGCAGTACTTC	CASSEDRVPYEQYF	TRBJ2-7	TRBV10-1	TRBD1	NA
TGTGCCAGCAGTGACTCGAACGGGACTAGCGGGAGTTTCCCCAGTACGCAGTATTTT	CASSDSNGTSGSFPSTQYF	TRBJ2-3	TRBV6-4	TRBD2	NA